The 5 T cell receptor beta chains below come from one sample, sequenced in a study of shared clonotypes between healthy human individuals. The assay was immunoSEQ multiplex PCR, and TCRdb's table has in-frame clones only and misses some. The repertoire includes around 1,100,000 clones, approximately 77% of them detected once, and 0.7% to 0.95% sits in the top ten. The sequenced sample was memory CD4+ T cells from PBMCs. Subset: CD45RA-negative fraction. Receptors were obtained from a man aged 18-30 years in good health. Some clones in this sample may be carry-over from other donors' samples.

V and J are TRBV5-1 and TRBJ2-1; D perhaps matches TRBD1 (6 bases). Germline loops: CDR1 SGHRS, CDR2 YFSETQ. V lost 0 bases to trimming and J lost 1 base, with 14 bases between them. This CDR3 spans 17 amino acids. CDR3 bases: TGCGCCAGCAGCTTGGTCGGGACACCAAGGTCCTACAATGAGCAGTTCTTC. It specifies CASSLVGTPRSYNEQFF.

This clone was seen many times. Other DNA sequences in this sample translate to the same CDR3. The chain couples TRBV11-1 to TRBJ1-2; 9 bases map to TRBD1. Trimming took 5 bases from V and 8 from J; bases not matched to a gene: 6. The CDR3 extends over 13 amino acids. CDR1 SGHAT and CDR2 FQDESV come from the germline V gene (reference sequence). The CDR3 reads CASSLQGADGYTF. The CDR3 DNA reads as TGTGCCAGCAGCCTACAGGGGGCCGACGGCTACACCTTC. Filled out from reference TRBV11-1 and TRBJ1-2, the complete variable domain reads EAEVAQSPRYKITEKSQAVAFWCDPISGHATLYWYRQILGQGPELLVQFQDESVVDDSQLPKDRFSAERLKGVDSTLKIQPAELGDSAMYLCASSLQGADGYTFGSGTRLTVV.

With respect to this clone: Other DNA sequences of this sample code for an identical CDR3. The CDR3 reads CASSQDPGSGNTIYF. CDR3 sequence (DNA): TGCGCCAGCAGCCAAGATCCGGGATCAGGAAACACCATATATTTT. This chain joins TRBV4-1 and TRBJ1-3; D ambiguous. This CDR3 is 15 amino acids long. The V gene's germline CDR1 is MGHRA and CDR2 YSYEKL. Deletions cut 0 bases from V and 4 bases from J, with 10 bases between.

This chain links TRBV30 with TRBJ1-1, with unresolved D. Germline values: CDR1 GTSNPN, CDR2 SVGIG (reference sequence). The CDR3 runs to 13 residues. V lost 3 bases to trimming and J lost 2 bases, with 10 bases between them. The chain's CDR3 is CAWSEDGNTEAFF. As DNA, the CDR3 is TGTGCCTGGAGCGAGGACGGAAACACTGAAGCTTTCTTT. Filled out from reference TRBV30 and TRBJ1-1, the complete variable domain reads SQTIHQWPATLVQPVGSPLSLECTVEGTSNPNLYWYRQAAGRGLQLLFYSVGIGQISSEVPQNLSASRPQDRQFILSSKKLLLSDSGFYLCAWSEDGNTEAFFGQGTRLTVV.

This chain links TRBV5-1 with TRBJ2-5, with a weak D call TRBD2 (6 bases). The V gene's germline CDR1 is SGHRS and CDR2 YFSETQ. The CDR3 has 16 amino acids. Trimming took 0 bases from V and 2 from J, leaving 14 bases between them. In DNA form, the CDR3 reads TGCGCCAGCAGCTTGGCCGGTAATAGCGGTCAAGAGACCCAGTACTTC. Its protein product is CASSLAGNSGQETQYF.